This record looks at one TCR beta chain sequence and its context. Its antigen is unknown. This sample was included in a study of T cell clonotyping in hematopoietic cell transplantation. General study findings and limits: Cells were unsorted, so CD4 and CD8 contributions were not separated. At the given depth, recipient repertoires were over 95% de novo clonotypes. Higher Inverse Simpson Index values in graft donor and pretransplant recipient predicted broader posttransplant TCR diversity. After transplant, recipient diversity fell while pathologically expanded clonotypes grew through day 180.

Germline V CDR1 and CDR2: MNHNS, SASEGT. Trimming shortened V by 6 bases and J by 4 bases, and 12 bases separated the two germline ends. The CDR3 runs to 13 residues. The method was immunoSEQ multiplex PCR; TCRdb's version includes in-frame clones alone and lacks a portion of them. The sample includes about 45,000 clones, roughly 94% of them seen just once. This rearrangement joins TRBV6-1 to TRBJ2-5; D perhaps matches TRBD2 (5 bases). This clonotype was sampled from a woman aged 45-65 years in good health. Some clones in this sample may be carry-over from other donors' samples. The sample consisted of peripheral blood mononuclear cells. For the CDR3, the DNA is TGTGCCAGCAGATTGGACCGGGGAGAGACCCAGTACTTC. The encoded protein is CASRLDRGETQYF.